The text below deals with one T cell receptor (beta chain). Per germline, CDR1 LGHNA and CDR2 YNFKEQ. The CDR3 has 15 amino acids. The trim removed 1 base at V and 3 bases at J, leaving 4 bases unmatched. Assay used: immunoSEQ multiplex PCR; TCRdb lists only in-frame clones, some missing. The profile shows roughly 700,000 clones, approximately 74% of them singletons. This entry belongs to a study of shared clonotypes between healthy human individuals. The chain couples TRBV4-2 to TRBJ2-7; 9 bases are a match to TRBD1. The sample taken for sequencing was memory CD4+ T cells sorted from blood. The subset: CD45RA-negative fraction. The receptor was isolated from a woman aged 25 to 39 in good health. CDR3 amino acids: CASSQGGGQGYEQYF. The DNA for the CDR3 is TGTGCCAGCAGCCAAGGAGGGGGACAGGGCTACGAGCAGTACTTC.